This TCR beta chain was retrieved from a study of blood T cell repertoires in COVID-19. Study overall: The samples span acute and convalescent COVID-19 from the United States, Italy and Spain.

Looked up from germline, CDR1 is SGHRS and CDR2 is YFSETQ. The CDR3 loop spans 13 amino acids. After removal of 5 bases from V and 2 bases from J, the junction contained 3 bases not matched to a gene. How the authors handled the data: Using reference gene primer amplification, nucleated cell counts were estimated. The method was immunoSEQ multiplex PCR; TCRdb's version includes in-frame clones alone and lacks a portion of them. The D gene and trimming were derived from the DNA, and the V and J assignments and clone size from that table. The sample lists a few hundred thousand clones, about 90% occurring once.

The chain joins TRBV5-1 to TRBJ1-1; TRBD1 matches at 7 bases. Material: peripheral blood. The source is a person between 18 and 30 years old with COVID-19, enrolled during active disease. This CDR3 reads CASRRQGNTEAFF. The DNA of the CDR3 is TGCGCCAGCAGACGACAGGGCAACACTGAAGCTTTCTTT.